Listed below are T cell receptor beta chains from one sample, sequenced in a study of OX40 agonist ivuxolimab in advanced cancers. The protocol was immunoSEQ multiplex PCR, while the TCRdb copy is restricted to in-frame clones and leaves out a portion. The table has roughly 66,000 clones, roughly four fifths seen once. Sequencing used CD4+ or CD8+ T cells sorted from blood, obtained in a trial of the OX40 agonist ivuxolimab. The source is an adult with an advanced solid tumor such as melanoma, head and neck, liver or kidney cancer. The CDR3 runs from the conserved cysteine through the conserved F or W. A D gene is named only where the DNA matches it firmly. Rows may omit the clone size; those that give it use once, few, many or a size class.

j_call: TRBJ1-3
cdr3_length: 15
clone_size: .
v_call: TRBV11-2
d_call: TRBD1
cdr3_aa: CASKPQGALGNTIYF
cdr3_nt: TGTGCCAGCAAGCCACAGGGGGCGCTTGGAAACACCATATATTTT

j_call: TRBJ2-1
cdr3_length: 16
clone_size: few
v_call: TRBV9
d_call: .
cdr3_aa: CASSVGVLYSYNEQFF
cdr3_nt: TGTGCCAGCAGCGTAGGTGTGTTATACTCCTACAATGAGCAGTTCTTC

j_call: TRBJ2-3
cdr3_length: 14
clone_size: .
v_call: TRBV10-3
d_call: .
cdr3_aa: CAISESKFTDTQYF
cdr3_nt: TGTGCCATCAGTGAGTCGAAATTCACAGATACGCAGTATTTT

j_call: TRBJ1-5
cdr3_length: 16
clone_size: .
v_call: TRBV5-1
d_call: .
cdr3_aa: CASSLSGSLSNQPQHF
cdr3_nt: TGCGCCAGCAGCTTATCCGGGTCCCTTAGCAATCAGCCCCAGCATTTT

j_call: TRBJ1-4
cdr3_length: 15
clone_size: .
v_call: TRBV27
d_call: TRBD1
cdr3_aa: CASSFGDRGREKLFF
cdr3_nt: TGTGCCAGCAGTTTTGGGGACAGGGGGAGAGAAAAACTGTTTTTT

j_call: TRBJ1-1
cdr3_length: 16
clone_size: .
v_call: TRBV6-1
d_call: .
cdr3_aa: CASSENGYRLNTEAFF
cdr3_nt: TGTGCCAGCAGTGAAAACGGGTACAGATTGAACACTGAAGCTTTCTTT

j_call: TRBJ2-5
cdr3_length: 15
clone_size: .
v_call: TRBV23-1
d_call: .
cdr3_aa: CASSDLGGTQETQYF
cdr3_nt: TGCGCCAGCAGCGACCTTGGCGGGACACAAGAGACCCAGTACTTC

j_call: TRBJ2-2
cdr3_length: 15
clone_size: .
v_call: TRBV4-1
d_call: TRBD2
cdr3_aa: CASSHGLAGLGELFF
cdr3_nt: TGCGCCAGCAGCCACGGACTAGCGGGACTCGGGGAGCTGTTTTTT

j_call: TRBJ1-2
cdr3_length: 15
clone_size: .
v_call: TRBV4-1
d_call: .
cdr3_aa: CASSPGAGISYGYTF
cdr3_nt: TGCGCCAGCAGCCCCGGGGCGGGAATTTCCTATGGCTACACCTTC

j_call: TRBJ2-2
cdr3_length: 14
clone_size: .
v_call: TRBV29-1
d_call: .
cdr3_aa: CSVGGGSFTGELFF
cdr3_nt: TGCAGCGTTGGGGGTGGGTCTTTCACCGGGGAGCTGTTTTTT

j_call: TRBJ2-7
cdr3_length: 16
clone_size: .
v_call: TRBV18
d_call: TRBD2
cdr3_aa: CASSPEGLAGTYEQYF
cdr3_nt: TGTGCCAGCTCACCAGAGGGACTAGCGGGAACCTACGAGCAGTACTTC

j_call: TRBJ2-5
cdr3_length: 16
clone_size: .
v_call: TRBV6-5
d_call: TRBD2
cdr3_aa: CASSSLAGGNQETQYF
cdr3_nt: TGTGCCAGCAGTTCTCTAGCGGGGGGTAACCAAGAGACCCAGTACTTC

j_call: TRBJ2-5
cdr3_length: 14
clone_size: few
v_call: TRBV18
d_call: .
cdr3_aa: CASSPGTVQETQYF
cdr3_nt: TGTGCCAGCTCACCCGGGACGGTCCAAGAGACCCAGTACTTC

j_call: TRBJ2-7
cdr3_length: 13
clone_size: .
v_call: TRBV21-1
d_call: .
cdr3_aa: CASSPRANYEQYF
cdr3_nt: TGTGCCAGCAGCCCCCGGGCCAATTACGAGCAGTACTTC

j_call: TRBJ1-6
cdr3_length: 14
clone_size: .
v_call: TRBV19
d_call: TRBD1
cdr3_aa: CASRDRGDNSPLHF
cdr3_nt: TGTGCCAGTAGGGACAGGGGGGACAATTCACCCCTCCACTTT

j_call: TRBJ1-3
cdr3_length: 14
clone_size: .
v_call: TRBV11-2
d_call: .
cdr3_aa: CASRPIGIGNTIYF
cdr3_nt: TGTGCCAGCAGACCCATCGGGATAGGAAACACCATATATTTT

j_call: TRBJ1-1
cdr3_length: 13
clone_size: once
v_call: TRBV6-5
d_call: .
cdr3_aa: CASSALQRAEAFF
cdr3_nt: TGTGCCAGCAGCGCCCTCCAACGCGCTGAAGCTTTCTTT

j_call: TRBJ2-3
cdr3_length: 13
clone_size: .
v_call: TRBV7-3
d_call: .
cdr3_aa: CASSLERADTQYF
cdr3_nt: TGTGCCAGCAGCTTAGAGAGGGCAGATACGCAGTATTTT

j_call: TRBJ2-3
cdr3_length: 14
clone_size: .
v_call: TRBV27
d_call: TRBD1
cdr3_aa: CASRDRGGTDTQYF
cdr3_nt: TGTGCCAGCAGGGACAGGGGGGGTACAGATACGCAGTATTTT